The entry below describes one TCR beta chain. These data originate in a study of identifying expanded T cells in peripheral blood. This CDR3 spans 12 amino acids. Germline-derived CDR1 and CDR2 are SQVTM and ANQGSEA. Profiled with immunoSEQ multiplex PCR; TCRdb holds only in-frame clones, not every one. In the table there are 70,000 to 95,000 clones, more than 70% of which are singletons. The sample comprised blood. The sequence came from a person between 18 and 75 years old in good health. The chain combines TRBV29-1 with TRBJ2-1; D perhaps matches TRBD2 (5 bases). CDR3 loop: CSVWLAYNEQFF. The CDR3 nucleotides read TGCTCGGTCTGGCTAGCTTACAATGAGCAGTTCTTC.